These 12 T cell receptor beta chains came from one sample sequenced in a study of beta chain features in type 1 diabetes (dated by TCRdb to 2016 to 2019). Results the study describes overall, beyond this receptor: Type 1 diabetes patients showed a moderate but significant shortening of TCRB CDR3 length in all four CD4+ subsets.

Antigen specificity for these receptors is unknown. Receptors were amplified or captured by the immunoSEQ multiplex PCR assay. All of the isolated RNA was reverse transcribed with the High Capacity cDNA Reverse Transcription Kit, so expressed TCRB transcripts were sequenced. In TCRdb, the immuneACCESS table is reduced to in-frame sequences with V and J assigned. These tables do not hold every clone; where another copy was compared, an unresolved V gene accounts for under half, and the others remain unexplained. Here the sample has nearly 700,000 clones; 13% occur a single time. Of the sample, 0.022% is held by the ten largest clones. The sample taken for sequencing was naive CD4+ T cells from blood. The cell subset or site label corresponds to: true naive CD4+ T cells. These receptors all come from a man younger than 30 with type 1 diabetes.

This clone has a handful of counts. The chain uses TRBV6-6 and TRBJ1-6; D uncertain. V gave up 0 bases and J gave up 12 bases, with 9 bases separating them. The CDR3 extends over 13 amino acids. Per germline, CDR1 MNHNY and CDR2 SVGAGI (reference sequence). CDR3 sequence reads: CASSYSRGGPLHF. For the CDR3, the DNA is TGTGCCAGCAGTTACTCGAGAGGCGGACCCCTCCACTTT.

Of note for this clone: Other nucleotide sequences in the sample specify the same CDR3. The genes are TRBV5-1 and TRBJ1-4; 9 nucleotides agree with TRBD1. Germline CDR1 SGHRS, CDR2 YFSETQ. The CDR3 totals 14 residues. Trimming removed 3 bases from V and 7 bases from J; junction bases left unmatched: 4. The CDR3 sequence: CASSSGQGGEKLFF. CDR3 nucleotides: TGCGCCAGCAGCTCGGGACAGGGAGGTGAAAAACTGTTTTTT.

Only one count was recorded for this clone. The chain employs TRBV28 and TRBJ1-5; no definite D call. CDR3 length: 12 amino acids. V was clipped by 3 bases and J by 5 bases, with 5 bases between them. Germline V gene data show CDR1 as MDHEN and CDR2 as SYDVKM. This chain's CDR3 is CASSFRHQPQHF. As DNA, the CDR3 is TGTGCCAGCAGTTTCCGCCATCAGCCCCAGCATTTT.

The chain uses TRBV7-9 and TRBJ2-6; 8 bases are a match to TRBD2. The CDR3 totals 17 residues. CDR1 and CDR2 from the germline V gene are SEHNR and FQNEAQ (reference sequence). Trimming cost V 5 bases and J 0 bases; bases outside gene matches: 6. The CDR3 DNA sequence: TGTGCCAGCAGCACCAGCGGGGGACACTCTGGGGCCAACGTCCTGACTTTC. It specifies CASSTSGGHSGANVLTF.

The chain has TRBV6-1 and TRBJ1-1; D call uncertain. With 4 bases removed from V and 7 bases from J, the gap between germline ends came to 7 bases. The CDR3 length is 11 residues. Germline V gene sequence: CDR1 MNHNS, CDR2 SASEGT. CDR3: CASSVQSEAFF. Here the CDR3 DNA reads TGTGCCAGCAGTGTCCAGAGTGAAGCTTTCTTT.

CDR3 nucleotide sequence: TGTGCCAGCTCACCGGACAGAGTCCTCACAGATACGCAGTATTTT. This sequence encodes CASSPDRVLTDTQYF. The V call is TRBV18, the J call TRBJ2-3; D is perhaps TRBD1 (6 bases). Germline V gene data show CDR1 as KGHSH and CDR2 as LQKENI. V lost 3 bases, J lost 2 bases, and 12 bases lay in between. This CDR3 has 15 residues. The variable domain in full, with the rest retrieved from reference TRBV18 and TRBJ2-3, is NAGVMQNPRHLVRRRGQEARLRCSPMKGHSHVYWYRQLPEEGLKFMVYLQKENIIDESGMPKERFSAEFPKEGPSILRIQQVVRGDSAAYFCASSPDRVLTDTQYFGPGTRLTVL.

This clone was recorded once. The chain carries TRBV9 and TRBJ2-1; D remains ambiguous. The CDR3 contains 14 residues. Trimming left V 6 bases short and J 4 bases short, with 14 bases between. CDR1 is SGDLS, CDR2 YYNGEE, per germline. The CDR3 reads CASTLVVTYNEQFF. The CDR3 DNA reads as TGTGCCAGCACCCTCGTCGTGACTTACAATGAGCAGTTCTTC.

This clone has a handful of counts. The rearrangement uses TRBV7-9 and TRBJ2-5, with TRBD1 matching over 9 bases. This CDR3 contains 15 residues. With 5 bases clipped from V and 1 base from J, the junction kept 5 bases outside the gene matches. CDR1 is SEHNR, CDR2 FQNEAQ, per germline (reference sequence). The CDR3 nucleotides are TGTGCCAGCAGCCCGGGACAGGGCCTCCAAGAGACCCAGTACTTC. This gives the protein CASSPGQGLQETQYF.

The chain has TRBV20-1 and TRBJ1-1, with 7 bases that match TRBD1. The V gene end was trimmed by 3 bases and the J gene end by 7 bases; junction bases not matched to a gene: 2. The germline CDR1 and CDR2 sequences are DFQATT and SNEGSKA (reference sequence). The CDR3 consists of 11 residues. As DNA, the CDR3 is TGCAGTGCTAGCCGGACAGGTGAAGCTTTCTTT. It is translated as CSASRTGEAFF.

The V gene is TRBV7-2, the J gene TRBJ1-6; possibly TRBD1 for D (5 bases). The CDR3 runs to 16 residues. The germline CDR1 and CDR2 sequences are SGHTA and FQGNSA. Deletions cut 4 bases from V and 10 bases from J, with 20 bases between. CDR3 bases: TGTGCCAGCAGCTCCGCCGGGGTGGGGTCAGGGTCACCCCTCCACTTT. It specifies CASSSAGVGSGSPLHF.

This clone appeared a few times. V gene TRBV10-3 combines with J gene TRBJ2-2; D might be TRBD2 (5 bases). Germline assignment: CDR1 ENHRY and CDR2 SYGVKD. This CDR3 comprises 15 residues. Trimming removed 3 bases at V and 5 bases at J, with 13 bases between. The CDR3 DNA is TGTGCCATCAGTGATGGTCAGAGGGAGACCGGGGAGCTGTTTTTT. As protein: CAISDGQRETGELFF.

The table lists this clone with a few counts. V gene TRBV5-1 combines with J gene TRBJ2-1; 10 bases are a match to TRBD1. The CDR3 covers 15 residues. With V trimmed by 7 bases and J by 2 bases, 6 bases remained unmatched. Germline CDR1 is SGHRS and CDR2 is YFSETQ. CDR3: CASSTGTGAYNEQFF. CDR3 DNA: TGCGCCAGCTCAACCGGGACAGGGGCCTACAATGAGCAGTTCTTC.